Each of the 9 T cell receptor beta chains below was sequenced from the same sample in a study of T cells after yellow fever vaccination. TCRdb re-called the 5' RACE reads through MiXCR, storing one row per CDR3 protein. The repertoire includes 55,000 or so distinct CDR3 sequences, 6% to 8.5% of them detected once, and about 24% sits in the top ten. Sample: CD8+ T cells not binding an NS4B(214-222) dextramer, sorted from PBMCs, taken approximately 40 days after the first yellow fever vaccination. These receptor sequences come from a man aged 18 to 30 who received the YFV17D yellow fever vaccine.

Only a few counts were recorded for this clonotype. The chain is built from TRBV11-1 and TRBJ1-4; 8 nucleotides line up with TRBD1. The germline V gene has CDR1 SGHAT and CDR2 FQDESV (reference sequence). The junction had 16 bases not matched to a gene; V was cut back by 3 bases and J by 7 bases. The CDR3 length is 18 residues. CDR3 DNA sequence: TGTGCCAGCAGCTTGGGGACAGGAGTTTCGTATACGGGTGAAAAACTGTTTTTT. Translating it yields CASSLGTGVSYTGEKLFF.

This clonotype was seen a handful of times. This chain uses TRBV12-3 or TRBV12-4 with TRBJ1-2, with D uncertain. V lost 7 bases and J 8 bases, leaving 14 bases between the germline ends. The CDR3 spans 12 residues. CDR3 nucleotides: TGTGCCAGCAAGGAGGGAAAAAAGGGCTACACCTTC. This sequence encodes CASKEGKKGYTF.

The chain carries TRBV7-9 and TRBJ2-7, with D possibly being TRBD2 (7 bases). Germline V gene sequence: CDR1 SEHNR, CDR2 FQNEAQ (reference sequence). Trimming stripped 1 base from V and 3 bases from J, with 16 bases between. The CDR3 contains 16 residues. The CDR3 loop reads CASSLVSREGHYEQYV. CDR3 bases: TGTGCCAGCAGCTTAGTTTCCAGGGAGGGACACTACGAGCAGTACGTC.

This clonotype was detected ten times or more. The V and J genes are TRBV29-1 and TRBJ2-3, with D perhaps matching TRBD2 (5 bases). Trimming pared 2 bases from V and 5 bases from J, leaving 14 bases between. In germline, CDR1 is SQVTM, CDR2 ANQGSEA. The CDR3 sequence is 14 residues long. CDR3 sequence: CSVERRGGLDTQYF. The CDR3 DNA reads TGCAGCGTTGAACGGCGAGGCGGGTTAGATACGCAGTATTTT.

The chain employs TRBV5-6 and TRBJ2-5; 7 bases fit TRBD1. Looked up from germline, CDR1 is SGHDT and CDR2 is YYEEEE. The J segment lost 5 bases and the V segment lost 3 bases, leaving 10 bases of the junction unmatched. The CDR3 sequence is 15 residues long. The CDR3 DNA is TGTGCCAGCAGCTCGCAACCCGACAGGGCGGAGACCCAGTACTTC. Translating gives CASSSQPDRAETQYF.

This clonotype has ten or more counts. The chain uses TRBV29-1 and TRBJ2-2; 7 bases align to TRBD2. CDR3 length: 12 amino acids. V dropped 6 bases and J dropped 6; count of bases not matched to a gene: 4. Germline V gene data show CDR1 as SQVTM and CDR2 as ANQGSEA. The CDR3 region has the DNA TGCAGCGTCCTGGGGGGGGCCGGGGAGCTGTTTTTT. Its protein product is CSVLGGAGELFF.

The rearrangement links TRBV20-1 to TRBJ1-6; D is perhaps TRBD1 (5 bases). The CDR3 sequence is 13 residues long. Germline V gene lookup returns CDR1 DFQATT and CDR2 SNEGSKA (reference sequence). Trimming shortened V by 8 bases and J by 5 bases, and 13 bases separated the two germline ends. The CDR3 loop is CSRDPLDNSPLHF. The CDR3 DNA reads as TGCAGTAGGGACCCACTAGATAATTCACCCCTCCACTTT.

This clonotype came up many times. The genes are TRBV4-1 and TRBJ2-3, with D tentatively TRBD1 or TRBD2 (5 bases each). V was cut by 0 bases and J by 4 bases, with 14 bases left in between. Germline V gives CDR1 MGHRA, CDR2 YSYEKL. The CDR3 length is 16 residues. This CDR3 is CASSQDRGGRADTQYF. CDR3 DNA: TGCGCCAGCAGCCAAGATCGGGGCGGTCGGGCAGATACGCAGTATTTT.

This clonotype was picked up many times. J is TRBJ1-1 and V is TRBV15; possible D gene TRBD1, 5 bases. The V end lost 8 bases, the J end lost 1 base, and 11 bases lay between the germline ends. Germline CDR1 and CDR2: LNHNV and YYDKDF (reference sequence). The CDR3 runs 13 residues. In DNA, the CDR3 is TGTGCCACCCAATCCACAGGGAACACTGAAGCTTTCTTT. Protein product: CATQSTGNTEAFF.